The present TCR beta chain was sequenced within a study of blood T cells in healthy people across ages. With a J-beta primer mix and a sample-barcoded 5' primer, a second PCR ran about 7 to 12 cycles. TCRdb used MiXCR to reprocess the 5' RACE reads, holding one entry per CDR3 protein. The sample shows 1.4 million or so distinct CDR3 sequences, approximately 43% of them seen only once. Germline CDR1 SEHNR, CDR2 FQNEAQ (reference sequence). The CDR3 spans 15 residues. Peripheral blood, ten milliliters per donor, was collected. The sample consisted of blood. This TCR was sampled from a woman between 18 and 30 years old in good health. The V and J genes are TRBV7-9 and TRBJ2-5; 8 bases agree with TRBD1. The DNA end favors TRBJ2-7, so the J call may be wrong. DNA of the CDR3: TGTGCCAGCAGCTGGGGACAGGACTTCAGCTACGAGCAGTACTTC. Amino acid sequence: CASSWGQDFSYEQYF.